The 2 T cell receptor beta chains given below trace back to one sample, sequenced in a study of response to subunit inactivated influenza vaccine. TCRdb independently ran MiXCR on the RT-PCR reads; one entry per CDR3 protein. Of about 830,000 distinct CDR3 sequences listed, roughly 18% are singletons. The starting material was PBMCs from blood, obtained around 5 days after vaccination. These receptor sequences come from a man in his fifties who received an inactivated influenza vaccine.

This clonotype was recorded many times. CDR3 protein: CSVVSGGDNEQFF. CDR3 nucleotides: TGCAGCGTTGTTAGCGGGGGGGACAATGAGCAGTTCTTC. The V call is TRBV29-1, the J call TRBJ2-1, with 11 bases aligning to TRBD2. The germline V gene encodes CDR1 SQVTM and CDR2 ANQGSEA. This CDR3 has 13 amino acids. The junction had 1 base not matched to a gene; V was cut back by 4 bases and J by 5 bases.

The V call is TRBV7-2, the J call TRBJ1-6; perhaps TRBD1 as D (5 bases). CDR3 length equals 16 residues. The V gene lost 0 bases and the J gene lost 10 bases, with 16 bases spanning the gap. CDR1 is SGHTA, CDR2 FQGNSA, per germline. The CDR3 sequence is CASSLAHNQGGSPLHF. CDR3 in DNA: TGTGCCAGCAGCTTAGCGCATAATCAGGGAGGCTCACCCCTCCACTTT.